The 24 T cell receptor beta chains reported below all come from one sample, sequenced in a study of cytomegalovirus exposure and HLA in healthy donors. 60 Vbeta and 13 Jbeta primers were used in PCR. TCRdb keeps only in-frame clones here, not all; method: immunoSEQ multiplex PCR. The sample features about 150,000 clones, with 1.5% to 2% in its top ten. The sequenced material came from PBMCs. The source is a woman in her forties or fifties in good health and CMV-seronegative.

The rearrangement joins TRBV7-3 to TRBJ2-1, with 9 nucleotides matching TRBD1. CDR1 is SGHTA, CDR2 FQGTGA, per germline. The CDR3 runs to 18 residues. V trimming: 6 bases; J trimming: 6 bases; junction bases outside the gene matches: 18. The CDR3 nucleotides read TGTGCCAGCAGTCTTATGCCGGGACAGGGCAAGGTCTTCAATGAGCAGTTCTTC. It specifies CASSLMPGQGKVFNEQFF. Variable domain in full (rest from reference TRBV7-3 and TRBJ2-1): GAGVSQTPSNKVTEKGKYVELRCDPISGHTALYWYRQSLGQGPEFLIYFQGTGAADDSGLPNDRFFAVRPEGSVSTLKIQRTERGDSAVYLCASSLMPGQGKVFNEQFFGPGTRLTVL.

The rearrangement links TRBV27 to TRBJ2-7; TRBD2 agrees at 9 bases. Germline V gene sequence: CDR1 MNHEY, CDR2 SMNVEV (reference sequence). J gave up 5 bases and V 4 bases, and 9 bases lay outside the gene matches. The CDR3 consists of 15 residues. CDR3 bases: TGTGCCAGCAGTTCCGGACTAGCGATACGCCACGAGCAGTACTTC. Amino acids: CASSSGLAIRHEQYF.

V usage is TRBV5-1 and J usage is TRBJ2-7; 9 bases match TRBD1. After removal of 3 bases from V and 1 base from J, the junction contained 5 bases not matched to a gene. From germline, CDR1 is SGHRS and CDR2 YFSETQ. The CDR3 runs 15 residues. The CDR3 protein is CASSWTGTGSYEQYF. CDR3 nucleotide sequence: TGCGCCAGCAGCTGGACCGGGACAGGGTCCTACGAGCAGTACTTC.

V and J are TRBV4-3 and TRBJ1-2; no firm D call. The germline V and J ends were trimmed by 0 bases and 0 bases, with 8 bases remaining between them. CDR1 LGHNA and CDR2 YSLEER come from the germline V gene. The CDR3 is 15 residues long. The CDR3: CASSQDLATNYGYTF. The CDR3, as DNA: TGCGCCAGCAGCCAAGATCTGGCCACTAACTATGGCTACACCTTC.

The rearrangement joins TRBV7-9 to TRBJ2-5; D remains ambiguous. CDR1 and CDR2 from the germline V gene are SEHNR and FQNEAQ (reference sequence). This CDR3 comprises 16 residues. With 3 bases removed from V and 2 bases from J, the gap between germline ends came to 16 bases. Here the CDR3 reads CASSFGLTPSQETQYF. The CDR3 DNA sequence: TGTGCCAGCAGCTTCGGCCTGACACCCTCGCAAGAGACCCAGTACTTC.

The chain uses TRBV6-6 and TRBJ1-1, with D perhaps matching TRBD1 (6 bases). This CDR3 region has 16 residues. V dropped 0 bases and J dropped 0 bases, with 11 bases sitting between them. Per the germline V gene, CDR1 is MNHNY and CDR2 is SVGAGI (reference sequence). The CDR3 DNA reads as TGTGCCAGCAGTTACTCGAATCCAGGGGTGAACACTGAAGCTTTCTTT. It specifies CASSYSNPGVNTEAFF.

This CDR3 reads CASSQGTSGGSTDTQYF. The CDR3 region has the DNA TGTGCCAGCAGCCAAGGGACTAGCGGGGGCTCCACAGATACGCAGTATTTT. The V and J genes are TRBV4-2 and TRBJ2-3; 13 nucleotides agree with TRBD2. Looked up from germline, CDR1 is LGHNA and CDR2 is YNFKEQ. The CDR3 covers 17 residues. Germline trimming cut 1 base from V and 2 bases from J; bases unmatched to any gene: 3.

The rearrangement joins TRBV5-4 to TRBJ2-7; D is uncertain. V was pared by 0 bases and J by 0 bases, with 7 bases between. Germline V gene sequence: CDR1 SGHNT, CDR2 YYREEE (reference sequence). This CDR3 is built from 14 residues. The DNA for the CDR3 is TGTGCCAGCAGCTTGGAGTCTAGCTCCTACGAGCAGTACTTC. It yields the protein CASSLESSSYEQYF.

CDR3 bases: TGCGCCAGCAGCCGGGAACTAGCTCCGGCTGGGGAAGATGAGCAGTTCTTC. This encodes CASSRELAPAGEDEQFF. This chain uses TRBV4-1 with TRBJ2-1; D perhaps matches TRBD2 (6 bases). The CDR3 length is 17 residues. Germline-derived CDR1 and CDR2 are MGHRA and YSYEKL. The germline V and J ends were trimmed by 4 bases and 8 bases, with 24 bases remaining between them.

V and J are TRBV2 and TRBJ2-3; no clear D. The germline gives CDR1 SNHLY, CDR2 FYNNEI. V lost 2 bases to trimming and J lost 2 bases, with 11 bases between them. This CDR3 spans 15 amino acids. CDR3 in amino acids: CASSESIASTDTQYF. CDR3 sequence (DNA): TGTGCCAGCAGTGAATCTATAGCTTCCACAGATACGCAGTATTTT.

This rearrangement joins TRBV6-1 to TRBJ2-5; unclear D gene. This CDR3 has 14 amino acids. V lost 1 base and J lost 2, with 8 bases in between. The germline CDR1 and CDR2 sequences are MNHNS and SASEGT. CDR3 sequence: CASSEGGSQETQYF. The DNA for the CDR3 is TGTGCCAGCAGTGAAGGCGGCAGTCAAGAGACCCAGTACTTC.

This chain connects TRBV6-1 to TRBJ2-1; 8 bases map to TRBD1. The CDR3 sequence is 15 residues long. Losses at the gene ends were 5 bases for V and 6 bases for J; bases not matched to a gene: 9. Germline V gene lookup returns CDR1 MNHNS and CDR2 SASEGT. This CDR3 reads CASSPWTGWVNEQFF. The DNA of the CDR3 is TGTGCCAGCAGTCCCTGGACAGGGTGGGTCAATGAGCAGTTCTTC.

The chain recombines TRBV2 with TRBJ2-5, with D maybe TRBD2 (6 bases). The V gene lost 5 bases and the J gene lost 5 bases, with 18 bases spanning the gap. Germline V gene sequence: CDR1 SNHLY, CDR2 FYNNEI. This CDR3 comprises 15 residues. The CDR3 sequence: CASSRLANRGETQYF. The CDR3 DNA reads as TGTGCCAGCAGTCGTCTAGCGAATCGGGGGGAGACCCAGTACTTC.

The chain links TRBV9 to TRBJ2-2; 11 bases agree with TRBD1. The V and J ends lost 4 bases and 6 bases, in that order; junction bases with no gene match: 8. The germline CDR1 and CDR2 sequences are SGDLS and YYNGEE. The CDR3 consists of 16 residues. The CDR3: CASSPRGQGGAGELFF. The CDR3 DNA reads as TGTGCCAGCAGCCCAAGGGGACAGGGGGGAGCCGGGGAGCTGTTTTTT.

J is TRBJ1-1 and V is TRBV5-1; unclear D gene. Germline V gives CDR1 SGHRS, CDR2 YFSETQ. Trimming shortened V by 4 bases and J by 2 bases, and 9 bases separated the two germline ends. CDR3 length: 13 residues. This CDR3 reads CASSAGRNTEAFF. DNA of the CDR3: TGCGCCAGCAGCGCAGGTCGCAACACTGAAGCTTTCTTT.

This chain links TRBV5-1 with TRBJ1-2, with D perhaps matching TRBD1 (6 bases). V was pared by 2 bases and J by 8 bases, with 16 bases between. Germline V lookup: CDR1 SGHRS, CDR2 YFSETQ. This CDR3 comprises 14 residues. The CDR3 spells CASSLLAGARGYTF. CDR3 DNA sequence: TGCGCCAGCAGCTTACTCGCAGGGGCCAGGGGCTACACCTTC.

J is TRBJ1-2 and V is TRBV19; tentatively, D is TRBD1 (6 bases). Per germline, CDR1 LNHDA and CDR2 SQIVND (reference sequence). The V end lost 1 base, the J end lost 8 bases, and 11 bases lay between the germline ends. This CDR3 comprises 13 residues. The CDR3 sequence is CASSIVQGEGYTF. CDR3 bases: TGTGCCAGTAGTATAGTACAGGGAGAAGGCTACACCTTC.

The chain employs TRBV19 and TRBJ2-7; possibly TRBD2 for D (5 bases). The germline V gene encodes CDR1 LNHDA and CDR2 SQIVND (reference sequence). Trimming left V 6 bases short and J 0 bases short, with 9 bases between. The CDR3 loop spans 13 amino acids. CDR3 in amino acids: CASSPGYSYEQYF. CDR3 in DNA: TGTGCCAGTAGCCCGGGGTACTCCTACGAGCAGTACTTC.

The DNA of the CDR3 is TGCGCCAGCAGCTCGACTAGCAGAGGGGGGGAGCTGTTTTTT. Translation: CASSSTSRGGELFF. The chain couples TRBV5-1 to TRBJ2-2, with 7 bases matching TRBD2. The J segment lost 8 bases and the V segment lost 3 bases, leaving 7 bases of the junction unmatched. The CDR3 covers 14 residues. Germline values: CDR1 SGHRS, CDR2 YFSETQ.

The chain recombines TRBV4-2 with TRBJ1-5, with TRBD1 matching over 7 bases. The germline CDR1 and CDR2 sequences are LGHNA and YNFKEQ. This CDR3 is 15 amino acids long. With V trimmed by 1 base and J by 1 base, 1 base remained unmatched. CDR3 amino acids: CASSQVTGSNQPQHF. CDR3 coding DNA: TGTGCCAGCAGCCAAGTGACAGGGAGCAATCAGCCCCAGCATTTT.

The chain has TRBV5-6 and TRBJ2-2, with TRBD1 matching 9 bases. Germline V gene sequence: CDR1 SGHDT, CDR2 YYEEEE. The CDR3 totals 15 residues. V gave up 1 base and J gave up 4 bases; unmatched junction bases: 2. The CDR3, as DNA: TGTGCCAGCAGCTTGACAGGGGGCGTCACCGGGGAGCTGTTTTTT. The encoded protein is CASSLTGGVTGELFF. Together with reference TRBV5-6 and TRBJ2-2, the CDR3 gives the full variable domain: DAGVTQSPTHLIKTRGQQVTLRCSPKSGHDTVSWYQQALGQGPQFIFQYYEEEERQRGNFPDRFSGHQFPNYSSELNVNALLLGDSALYLCASSLTGGVTGELFFGEGSRLTVL.

The gene calls are TRBV28 and TRBJ1-6; TRBD1 is a possible D gene (6 bases). The CDR3 spans 17 residues. V was clipped by 5 bases and J by 9 bases, with 23 bases between them. CDR1 and CDR2 from the germline V gene are MDHEN and SYDVKM. The CDR3 spells CASSLPLGALVGSPLHF. CDR3 sequence (DNA): TGTGCCAGCAGTCTTCCGTTGGGGGCGCTGGTTGGTTCACCCCTCCACTTT.

Worth noting for this clone: The identical CDR3 is also encoded by other nucleotide sequences in the sample. The chain uses TRBV30 and TRBJ2-7; 9 bases map to TRBD1. CDR3 length equals 15 residues. V shed 4 bases, J shed 6 bases, and the junction held 13 bases outside the gene matches. Germline CDR1 GTSNPN, CDR2 SVGIG (reference sequence). The CDR3 DNA reads as TGTGCCTGGACTTCGGGACAGGGACTGGTTTCCGAGCAGTACTTC. Its translation: CAWTSGQGLVSEQYF.

The chain is built from TRBV7-2 and TRBJ2-5, with a weak D call TRBD1 (6 bases). The ends were cut back, 5 bases at V and 4 bases at J, with 20 bases in the middle. Per the germline V gene, CDR1 is SGHTA and CDR2 is FQGNSA. The CDR3 is 16 residues long. CDR3 nucleotide sequence: TGTGCCAGCAGCACCGGATGGGCAGGGGTTCTAGAGACCCAGTACTTC. It codes for CASSTGWAGVLETQYF. Looking up the rest from reference TRBV7-2 and TRBJ2-5 gives the full variable domain: GAGVSQSPSNKVTEKGKDVELRCDPISGHTALYWYRQSLGQGLEFLIYFQGNSAPDKSGLPSDRFSAERTGGSVSTLTIQRTQQEDSAVYLCASSTGWAGVLETQYFGPGTRLLVL.